This record looks at one TCR beta chain sequence and its context. In the source study's methods: Reference gene primers were amplified, and this amplification served to estimate nucleated cell counts. TCRdb's copy holds only in-frame clones and misses some; the assay was immunoSEQ multiplex PCR. V and J calls plus clone size are reproduced from that table; the DNA served to infer D and trimming. Among roughly 240,000 clones listed, 86% were seen once. This entry is derived from a study of blood T cell repertoires in COVID-19. Study-wide context: Collection of acute and convalescent COVID-19 samples took place in the United States, Italy and Spain. PBMCs, B-cell-depleted T cells, or T cells provided the cDNA or gDNA that made up the material.

Seattle's cohort entered during active infection and was followed longitudinally. CDR1 is MDHEN and CDR2 is SYDVKM in the germline V gene. With 11 bases clipped from V and 2 bases from J, the junction kept 6 bases outside the gene matches. The CDR3 is made up of 13 amino acids. The sequence derives from a woman of 80 years or more with COVID-19, enrolled during active disease. The rearrangement links TRBV28 to TRBJ2-1, with 7 bases aligning to TRBD2. What was sequenced was peripheral blood. The DNA for the CDR3 is TGTGCCGCGGGAGCCGGGACCTACAATGAGCAGTTCTTC. Its translation: CAAGAGTYNEQFF.